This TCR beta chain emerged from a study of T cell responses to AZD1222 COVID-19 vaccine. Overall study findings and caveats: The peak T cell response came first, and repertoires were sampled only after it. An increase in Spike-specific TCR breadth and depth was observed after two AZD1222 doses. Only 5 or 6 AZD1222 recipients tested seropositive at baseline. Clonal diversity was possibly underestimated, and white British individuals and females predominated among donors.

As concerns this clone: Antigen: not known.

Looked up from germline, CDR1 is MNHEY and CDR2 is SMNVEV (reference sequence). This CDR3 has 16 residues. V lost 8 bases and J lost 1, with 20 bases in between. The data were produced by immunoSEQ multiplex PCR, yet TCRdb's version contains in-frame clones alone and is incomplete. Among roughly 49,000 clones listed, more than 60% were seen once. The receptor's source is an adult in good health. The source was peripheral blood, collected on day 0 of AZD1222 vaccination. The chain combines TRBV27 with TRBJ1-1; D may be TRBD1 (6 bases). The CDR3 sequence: CASSNTPGHWNTEAFF. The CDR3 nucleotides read TGTGCCAGCTCGAACACCCCGGGACACTGGAACACTGAAGCTTTCTTT.